This T cell receptor (beta chain) was profiled in a study of T-cell reconstitution after alpha-beta-depleted transplantation in children listed by TCRdb under 2016. Turning to the overall study: The study quantitatively tracked T-cell immune reconstitution after TCRalphabeta/CD19-depleted allogeneic hematopoietic cell transplantation in children using TCR repertoire profiling. What the authors observed across the whole study: The high TCRbeta diversity at day 60 in some patients was ascribed to recipient T cells and intrathymic progenitors that had survived conditioning. About two months after transplant, the apparently early recovery of alphabetaT-cell counts reportedly depended on just several hundred clones that had expanded rapidly and came from non-depleted graft cells. Hyperexpanded clone frequencies declined over subsequent months; after one year, T-cell counts and TCRbeta diversity were mostly attributed to newly produced T cells.

Taken with the paper, the label for treatment or condition translates to: allogeneic hematopoietic cell transplantation with graft depleted of TCRalphabeta T cells and CD19 B cells. Transplant recipients were children who received TCRalphabeta/CD19-depleted allogeneic hematopoietic cell grafts. Library preparation employed PCR. TCRdb shows the sequencer as Illumina HiSeq 2500. To normalize quantification of the TCRbeta repertoire, the TCR libraries were built with molecular barcoding that relied on unique molecular identifiers. TCRdb reran the public reads through fastp at Q25 and MiXCR, keeping productive beta chains. All rows with the same CDR3 protein become a single entry with the most common DNA and genes. The sample contains fewer than 1 million distinct CDR3 sequences, about 16% of them found a single time. About 4.6% of the sample lies in the top ten. This clonotype has a count of ten or more. The antigen it binds to is not known. Per-nucleotide qualities are absent, and no much larger clonotype sits a single base away.

Sequences were derived from PBMCs, mostly from graft donor cells, sampled 360 days after TCRalphabeta/CD19-depleted stem cell transplant. This clonotype originated in a male patient under 18 who had a stem cell transplant for acute lymphoblastic leukemia, so the T cells may come from the graft donor.

This receptor has the CDR3 CASSLGGSRTHTQYF. The DNA is TGTGCCAGCAGTTTAGGAGGCTCTAGAACCCATACGCAGTATTTT. The sequence links TRBV12-3 or TRBV12-4 to TRBJ2-3, with the identity of the D gene unclear. The CDR3 starts with the cysteine, ends with the phenylalanine, and has 15 residues. The kept DNA is CDR3 alone, 45 bases in frame from the first base. Between the V and J ends, shortened by 1 base and 7 bases respectively, the junction contains 15 bases.